This TCR beta chain originates from a study of breast tumors, draining lymph nodes, adjacent tissues. For this clonotype: The target antigen is unknown.

The CDR3 sequence is 15 residues long. Per germline, CDR1 MDHEN and CDR2 SYDVKM. TCRdb analysed the multiplex PCR reads with MiXCR anew, one entry per CDR3 protein. This sample has 50,000 to 85,000 distinct CDR3 sequences, with around two fifths found just once. Notes on the study in general: Data fit most tumor T cells coming from lymph node, expanding in tumor. Tumor T cell lymph node origin was a supported hypothesis, not proven. Tumor repertoires ranked between lymph nodes and nontumor tissue in diversity, with V and J gene preferences. Compared with basal-like, luminal-like tumors shared significantly more repertoire with nontumor tissue.

The sequenced sample was breast tumor tissue. The sequence was collected from a female donor with breast cancer. Some clones in this sample may be carry-over from other donors' samples. The V and J genes are TRBV28 and TRBJ2-5; TRBD1 agrees at 10 bases. CDR3 amino acids: CVGSPGTGALISQYF. DNA for the CDR3: TGTGTCGGCAGCCCGGGGACAGGGGCACTTATATCCCAGTACTTC.